One and the same sample provided the 4 T cell receptor beta chains below, sequenced in a study of CD8 T cells in Susac syndrome. cDNA came from around 0.54 to 1 ug RNA primed by random hexamers. Each CDR3 protein gets one entry after TCRdb re-called the immunoSEQ multiplex PCR reads with MiXCR. The sample includes approximately 100,000 distinct CDR3 sequences, roughly 92% of them seen just once. Sequenced sample: CD8+ T cells from PBMCs. The receptors shown here come from a human donor in good health.

CDR3: CASRKPIGETQYF. The CDR3 DNA is TGTGCCAGCAGAAAACCGATTGGGGAGACCCAGTACTTC. This chain uses TRBV7-9 with TRBJ2-5, with D unresolved. Trimming took off 6 bases at V and 5 bases at J, with 13 bases between the two ends. Germline values: CDR1 SEHNR, CDR2 FQNEAQ (reference sequence). The CDR3 length is 13 residues.

The gene calls are TRBV2 and TRBJ1-5; 7 bases line up with TRBD1. V was pared by 5 bases and J by 7 bases, with 14 bases of the junction left unmatched. In germline, CDR1 is SNHLY, CDR2 FYNNEI. The CDR3 has 16 amino acids. The CDR3 DNA reads as TGTGCCAGCAGTCCTCCGGGACAGCTTTTCGGGCAGCCCCAGCATTTT. It yields the protein CASSPPGQLFGQPQHF.

The CDR3 spells CASSVDRVKSYNEQFF. CDR3 bases: TGTGCCAGCAGCGTAGACAGGGTCAAATCCTACAATGAGCAGTTCTTC. The chain carries TRBV9 and TRBJ2-1; TRBD1 is a possible D gene (6 bases). The ends were cut back, 0 bases at V and 1 base at J, with 11 bases in the middle. Germline CDR1 is SGDLS and CDR2 is YYNGEE. CDR3 size: 16 residues.

V and J are TRBV10-3 and TRBJ2-6, with 8 positions matching TRBD1. Germline assignment: CDR1 ENHRY and CDR2 SYGVKD. CDR3 length equals 18 residues. Trimming at V came to 0 bases and at J to 1 base, leaving 5 bases not matched to a gene. The CDR3 bases are TGTGCCATCAGTGAGTCCCCAGGGGGCTGGTCTGGGGCCAACGTCCTGACTTTC. It translates to CAISESPGGWSGANVLTF.